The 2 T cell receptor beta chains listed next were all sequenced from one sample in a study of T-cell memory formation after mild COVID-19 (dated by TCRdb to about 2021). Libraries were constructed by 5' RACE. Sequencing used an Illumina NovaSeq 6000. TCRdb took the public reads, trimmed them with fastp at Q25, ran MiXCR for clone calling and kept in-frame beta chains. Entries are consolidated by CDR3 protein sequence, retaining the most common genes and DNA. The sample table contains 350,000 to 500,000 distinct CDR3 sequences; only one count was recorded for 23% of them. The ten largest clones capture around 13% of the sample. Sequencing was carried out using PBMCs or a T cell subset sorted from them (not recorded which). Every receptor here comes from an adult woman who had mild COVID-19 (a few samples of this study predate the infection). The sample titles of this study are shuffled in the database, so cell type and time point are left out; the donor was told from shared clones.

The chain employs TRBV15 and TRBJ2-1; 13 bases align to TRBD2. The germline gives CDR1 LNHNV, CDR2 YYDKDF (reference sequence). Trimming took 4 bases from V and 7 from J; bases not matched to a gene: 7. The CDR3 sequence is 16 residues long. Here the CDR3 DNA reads TGTGCCACCAGCACGGGGACTAGCGGGAAGAGGAATGAGCAGTTCTTC. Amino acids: CATSTGTSGKRNEQFF.

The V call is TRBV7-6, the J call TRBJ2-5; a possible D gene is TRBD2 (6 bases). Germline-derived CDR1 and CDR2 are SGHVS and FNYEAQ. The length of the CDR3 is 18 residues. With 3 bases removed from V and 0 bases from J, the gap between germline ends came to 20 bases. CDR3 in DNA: TGTGCCAGCAGCTTTCCCCGGGGGTCGGACTTATACCAAGAGACCCAGTACTTC. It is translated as CASSFPRGSDLYQETQYF.